A single sample gave rise to the 17 T cell receptor beta chains below, sequenced in a study of OX40 agonist ivuxolimab in advanced cancers. Assay used: immunoSEQ multiplex PCR; TCRdb lists only in-frame clones, some missing. The sample yields roughly 79,000 clones, 92% seen once. The sample in question was CD4+ or CD8+ T cells sorted from blood, obtained in a trial of the OX40 agonist ivuxolimab. The receptors stem from an adult with an advanced solid tumor such as melanoma, head and neck, liver or kidney cancer.

The chain recombines TRBV28 with TRBJ1-1; 7 positions match TRBD1. Germline assignment: CDR1 MDHEN and CDR2 SYDVKM. V dropped 6 bases and J dropped 5; count of bases not matched to a gene: 6. The CDR3 covers 13 residues. The CDR3 DNA follows: TGTGCCAGCAGCAGGGGGGGCGGAACTGAAGCTTTCTTT. It specifies CASSRGGGTEAFF.

The chain combines TRBV7-6 with TRBJ2-7; tentatively, D is TRBD1 or TRBD2 (5 bases each). The CDR3 extends over 15 amino acids. Germline values: CDR1 SGHVS, CDR2 FNYEAQ. V lost 1 base and J 3 bases, leaving 13 bases between the germline ends. CDR3 coding DNA: TGTGCCAGCAGCTTAGATGGGGCAGGACTCTACGAGCAGTACTTC. Its translation is CASSLDGAGLYEQYF.

The gene calls are TRBV30 and TRBJ2-7; D ambiguous. The CDR3 covers 14 residues. CDR1 GTSNPN and CDR2 SVGIG come from the germline V gene (reference sequence). V dropped 1 base and J dropped 6 bases, with 16 bases sitting between them. The CDR3 protein is CAWSGPGSLAEQYF. CDR3 in DNA: TGTGCCTGGAGTGGTCCCGGTTCCTTGGCCGAGCAGTACTTC.

The chain combines TRBV9 with TRBJ2-7, with a tentative D call TRBD1 (6 bases). From germline, CDR1 is SGDLS and CDR2 YYNGEE. Trimming left V 3 bases short and J 3 bases short, with 13 bases between. CDR3 length: 14 amino acids. The CDR3 here is CASSAATGIYEQYF. CDR3 bases: TGTGCCAGCAGCGCCGCAACAGGGATCTACGAGCAGTACTTC.

This chain connects TRBV5-1 to TRBJ1-4, with TRBD1 identical over 11 bases. The CDR3 is 15 residues long. The V and J ends lost 4 bases and 8 bases, in that order; junction bases with no gene match: 7. CDR1 is SGHRS and CDR2 is YFSETQ in the germline V gene. The CDR3 DNA reads as TGCGCCAGCAGCCGGGCGGACAGGGGGCGGGAAAAACTGTTTTTT. This sequence encodes CASSRADRGREKLFF.

The chain's CDR3 is CASSLILDTQYF. The CDR3 DNA reads as TGTGCCAGCAGCTTAATATTGGATACGCAGTATTTT. The chain combines TRBV7-6 with TRBJ2-3; D is undetermined. V lost 2 bases to trimming and J lost 6 bases, with 6 bases between them. The CDR3 runs 12 residues. In germline, CDR1 is SGHVS, CDR2 FNYEAQ.

This clone came up once. V usage is TRBV7-2 and J usage is TRBJ2-3, with 11 bases fitting TRBD2. Trimming cost V 4 bases and J 2 bases; bases outside gene matches: 11. This CDR3 contains 18 residues. CDR1 is SGHTA, CDR2 FQGNSA, per germline. DNA for the CDR3: TGTGCCAGCAGCTCCGTAGGACTAGCGGGCCGTCACACAGATACGCAGTATTTT. Its protein is CASSSVGLAGRHTDTQYF.

This chain links TRBV10-3 with TRBJ2-2; 13 bases are shared with TRBD2. V lost 8 bases, J lost 1 base, and 7 bases stayed unmatched. The CDR3 totals 17 residues. In germline, CDR1 is ENHRY, CDR2 SYGVKD. The CDR3 spells CAIHRTSGSENTGELFF. CDR3 bases: TGTGCCATCCACCGGACTAGCGGGAGTGAGAACACCGGGGAGCTGTTTTTT.

This clone was seen a single time. V and J are TRBV28 and TRBJ1-1, with D possibly being TRBD1 (6 bases). The V gene's germline CDR1 is MDHEN and CDR2 SYDVKM. The ends were cut back, 8 bases at V and 8 bases at J, with 24 bases in the middle. This CDR3 is 15 amino acids long. The CDR3 nucleotides read TGTGCCAGCGGGATCCGGGGGTTGACAGGTCCCGAAGCTTTCTTT. Residues: CASGIRGLTGPEAFF.

In this sample, this clone turned up once. Other DNA sequences in this sample translate to the same CDR3. This sequence joins TRBV9 and TRBJ2-1; 9 bases map to TRBD2. The V gene's germline CDR1 is SGDLS and CDR2 YYNGEE. CDR3 length equals 15 residues. The J segment lost 4 bases and the V segment lost 0 bases, leaving 2 bases of the junction unmatched. The CDR3 sequence: CASSVALAGYNEQFF. The CDR3 coding sequence is TGTGCCAGCAGCGTAGCCCTAGCGGGGTACAATGAGCAGTTCTTC.

This clone appeared once. The chain is built from TRBV30 and TRBJ2-5, with 9 positions matching TRBD1. V was pared by 1 base and J by 5 bases, with 2 bases of the junction left unmatched. The CDR3 is 13 amino acids. Germline-derived CDR1 and CDR2 are GTSNPN and SVGIG (reference sequence). The CDR3 bases are TGTGCCTGGAGTGAGGACAGGGGTGAGACCCAGTACTTC. Translation gives CAWSEDRGETQYF.

This chain uses TRBV28 with TRBJ2-7, with 11 bases fitting TRBD2. Unmatched junction bases numbered 15, after V lost 2 bases and J lost 3 bases. The length of the CDR3 is 19 residues. CDR1 is MDHEN and CDR2 is SYDVKM in the germline V gene. CDR3 sequence: CASSLVLRLAGGLDYEQYF. The CDR3 DNA reads TGTGCCAGCAGTTTAGTGTTGCGGTTAGCGGGAGGGCTGGACTACGAGCAGTACTTC.

CDR3 sequence reads: CASSWRDSSSTDTQYF. CDR3 coding DNA: TGCGCCAGCAGCTGGCGGGACAGTTCTAGCACAGATACGCAGTATTTT. V gene TRBV5-1 combines with J gene TRBJ2-3; a weak D match, TRBD1 (7 bases). V dropped 3 bases and J dropped 0 bases, with 14 bases sitting between them. CDR3 length: 16 amino acids. CDR1 is SGHRS and CDR2 is YFSETQ in the germline V gene.

Written as DNA, the CDR3 is TGTGCCAGCAGCTCCCAAGGATTGTACCAAGAGACCCAGTACTTC. It is translated as CASSSQGLYQETQYF. The chain combines TRBV11-3 with TRBJ2-5, with D unresolved. CDR1 is SGHNT, CDR2 YENEEA, per germline. Trimming removed 4 bases from V and 0 bases from J, with 12 bases in between. CDR3 length equals 15 residues.

The chain recombines TRBV6-1 with TRBJ2-7; D remains ambiguous. Trimming took 5 bases from V and 6 from J, leaving 17 bases between them. The CDR3 contains 14 residues. The germline gives CDR1 MNHNS, CDR2 SASEGT. CDR3 in DNA: TGTGCCAGCAGTCCTTGGAACTATCTGGGCGAGCAGTACTTC. Amino acids: CASSPWNYLGEQYF.

The chain couples TRBV11-2 to TRBJ1-2; D is uncertain. Germline CDR1 SGHAT, CDR2 FQNNGV. V lost 7 bases to trimming and J lost 2 bases, with 11 bases between them. The CDR3 is made up of 13 amino acids. CDR3 bases: TGTGCCAGCACCCCGGTACAAAACTATGGCTACACCTTC. Translating gives CASTPVQNYGYTF.

V gene TRBV19 combines with J gene TRBJ2-5, with TRBD2 matching over 10 bases. Germline CDR1 LNHDA, CDR2 SQIVND (reference sequence). This CDR3 contains 17 residues. V was clipped by 4 bases and J by 7 bases; unmatched bases: 15. DNA for the CDR3: TGTGCCAGTAGTAAAGGGGCTAGCGGGAGACAGGCGGGGACCCAGTACTTC. Its protein is CASSKGASGRQAGTQYF.